The clone carrying this T cell receptor beta chain was picked up many times. Its target is not known. CDR1 is MDHEN, CDR2 SYDVKM, per germline. The CDR3 has 17 amino acids. With 2 bases removed from V and 0 bases from J, the gap between germline ends came to 17 bases. This sample is drawn from a study of T cell repertoires in cytomegalovirus infection. About the research overall: Signatures in public TCR beta sequences pointed to both CMV infection and matching HLA type.

In TCRdb, the reads were re-called with MiXCR into one record per CDR3 protein. Altogether nearly 550,000 distinct CDR3 sequences are present, about 15% being singletons, with the ten largest covering about 24%. Study outcomes and limitations: Public TCR beta family frequency separated CMV-and-HLA carriers, including in an independent cohort. Dominant in the ex vivo response were TCR beta clonotypes restricted by HLA-C and specific for CMV.

Material: CD8+ T cells from PBMCs. The sequence derives from a human donor in good health (CMV status not recorded). Some clones in this sample may be carry-over from other donors' samples. The J gene is TRBJ2-7, the V gene TRBV28, with a weak D call TRBD1 (6 bases). The CDR3 region has the DNA TGTGCCAGCAGTTTAAGATCCAGGGGTTTGTCCTCCTACGAGCAGTACTTC. Its translation is CASSLRSRGLSSYEQYF. The full variable domain, completed using reference TRBV28 and TRBJ2-7, is DVKVTQSSRYLVKRTGEKVFLECVQDMDHENMFWYRQDPGLGLRLIYFSYDVKMKEKGDIPEGYSVSREKKERFSLILESASTNQTSMYLCASSLRSRGLSSYEQYFGPGTRLTVT.